A single T cell receptor beta chain is shown here with its context. Its ends do not fully match the called genes, so a read error is possible. The data were taken from a study of blood T cell repertoires in COVID-19. Study as a whole: Samples representing acute and convalescent COVID-19 were sourced from the United States, Italy and Spain. T cells, B-cell-depleted T cells, or PBMCs supplied cDNA or gDNA.

Original methodology: Using reference gene primer amplification, nucleated cell counts were estimated. Data came from immunoSEQ multiplex PCR; TCRdb stores just in-frame clones and leaves some out. V and J calls and clone size are given by that table; D and trimming were obtained from the DNA. The sample carries 150,000 or so clones, about nine tenths recorded once. Germline assignment: CDR1 SGHRS and CDR2 YFSETQ. This CDR3 spans 15 amino acids. The genes are TRBV5-1 and TRBJ2-7; 9 bases are a match to TRBD2. The clonotype was recovered from a human donor in a cohort sampled during active COVID-19. The sequenced sample was peripheral blood. CDR3 sequence reads: CASSLTSGSSSEQYF. The CDR3, as DNA: TGCGCCAGCAGCCTGACTAGCGGCTCATCCTCCGAGCAGTACTTC.